This entry features one T cell receptor beta chain sequence. Antigen unknown. These data belong to a study of cytomegalovirus exposure and HLA in healthy donors. Overall study context: A previous analysis identified approximately 110 million unique TCR beta sequences derived from around 200 million T cells. Whole-study results and caveats: CMV antigen specificity of a few CMV-associated chains was confirmed in vitro. Productive status was seen about 90% or about 30% of the time for most TCR beta V segments in an earlier analysis. Analyzed later, most CMV-associated TCR beta chains appeared HLA-restricted.

Per germline, CDR1 SNHLY and CDR2 FYNNEI. V gave up 3 bases and J gave up 0 bases, with 11 bases separating them. The CDR3 totals 15 residues. A multiplex PCR was run with 60 Vbeta primers and 13 Jbeta primers. Here immunoSEQ multiplex PCR was the method, and the copy in TCRdb shows in-frame clones only, minus some. The sample lists 160,000 or so clones; around 80% were seen once. What was sequenced was PBMCs. The TCR originated in a middle-aged woman in good health and CMV-seronegative. The chain uses TRBV2 and TRBJ1-2; no clear D gene. The CDR3 nucleotides are TGTGCCAGCAGTGAGTCGTCCTTTTCTAACTATGGCTACACCTTC. Translated, it gives CASSESSFSNYGYTF.